The 19 T cell receptor beta chains listed next were all sequenced from one sample in a study of T-cell reconstitution after alpha-beta-depleted transplantation in children. Using unique molecular identifiers, the investigators prepared the TCRbeta library. Using its own MiXCR run on the PCR reads, TCRdb lists one record per CDR3 protein. The sample contains around 440,000 distinct CDR3 sequences, about 10% of which appear only once. The sample here was PBMCs, taken before TCRalphabeta/CD19-depleted stem cell transplant. These receptor sequences come from a child aged 2-15 years with inherited bone marrow failure, due to receive a stem cell transplant.

The CDR3 nucleotides are TGTGCCGGGGGGGGGGAAGGCTATGGCTACACCTTC. Translation: CAGGGEGYGYTF. The chain has TRBV2 and TRBJ1-2; tentatively, D is TRBD1 (5 bases). CDR3 length equals 12 residues. Per germline, CDR1 SNHLY and CDR2 FYNNEI. The V gene lost 11 bases and the J gene lost 4 bases, with 14 bases spanning the gap.

This clonotype was observed at least ten times. At one end the junction does not follow the germline gene, possibly because of a read error. The CDR3 DNA sequence: TGTGCCAGCTCACCGGGACAGGGGGCCTACGAGCAGTACTTC. This codes for CASSPGQGAYEQYF. The J gene is TRBJ2-7, the V gene TRBV5-1; 11 positions agree with TRBD1. Germline CDR1 and CDR2: SGHRS and YFSETQ. CDR3 length: 14 residues.

Many counts were recorded for this clonotype. V is TRBV11-2 and J is TRBJ2-3, with TRBD2 identical over 13 bases. This CDR3 region has 19 residues. Germline loops: CDR1 SGHAT, CDR2 FQNNGV. V shed 5 bases and J 3 bases; nucleotides not matched to a gene: 14. The CDR3 region is CASSTRRGRTSGSTDTQYF. CDR3 DNA: TGTGCCAGCAGCACACGACGGGGACGGACTAGCGGGAGTACAGATACGCAGTATTTT. The whole variable domain, filled in from reference TRBV11-2 and TRBJ2-3, reads EAGVAQSPRYKIIEKRQSVAFWCNPISGHATLYWYQQILGQGPKLLIQFQNNGVVDDSQLPKDRFSAERLKGVDSTLKIQPAKLEDSAVYLCASSTRRGRTSGSTDTQYFGPGTRLTVL.

In its sample, this clonotype was seen many times. CDR3 DNA: TGCAGTGGACTAGTAGGGGACTACGAGCAGTACTTC. Protein: CSGLVGDYEQYF. The rearrangement links TRBV20-1 to TRBJ2-7, with D possibly being TRBD2 (6 bases). CDR1 and CDR2 (germline): DFQATT, SNEGSKA (reference sequence). CDR3 size: 12 residues. With 7 bases removed from V and 3 bases from J, the gap between germline ends came to 13 bases.

Concerning this clonotype: A much larger clonotype is one base distant, so this may be a read error. V gene TRBV28 combines with J gene TRBJ2-7, with unresolved D. CDR1 and CDR2 from the germline V gene are MDHEN and SYDVKM. Trimming removed 5 bases at V and 2 bases at J, with 13 bases between. The CDR3 contains 14 residues. This CDR3 is CASSPYIYTYEQYF. CDR3 DNA sequence: TGTGCCAGCAGTCCCTACATTTACACCTACGAGCAGTACTTC.

CDR3 DNA: TGCGCCAGCAGCCACTCGACAGGACCCTACGAGCAGTACTTC. Translated: CASSHSTGPYEQYF. V and J are TRBV4-1 and TRBJ2-7; the D gene is possibly TRBD1 (6 bases). This CDR3 contains 14 residues. Trimming stripped 3 bases from V and 2 bases from J, with 11 bases between. Germline CDR1 and CDR2: MGHRA and YSYEKL.

In the case of this clonotype: Given a much more abundant clone one base away, this may be a read error. V is TRBV15 and J is TRBJ2-3; 8 nucleotides line up with TRBD2. The CDR3 consists of 19 residues. CDR1 is LNHNV, CDR2 YYDKDF, per germline (reference sequence). The CDR3 DNA follows: TGTGCCACCAGCAGAGGCCTTCATGTATCCCGGACTAGCACAGATATGCAGTATTTT. Encoded protein: CATSRGLHVSRTSTDMQYF.

V gene TRBV19 combines with J gene TRBJ2-6; D is possibly TRBD1 (6 bases). V lost 7 bases and J 2 bases, leaving 9 bases between the germline ends. Looked up from germline, CDR1 is LNHDA and CDR2 is SQIVND (reference sequence). The CDR3 runs to 14 residues. The CDR3 nucleotides are TGTGCCAGTATACAGGGCCCTGGGGCCAACGTCCTGACTTTC. As protein: CASIQGPGANVLTF.

This clonotype was seen ten or more times. V and J are TRBV27 and TRBJ2-6; a possible D gene is TRBD2 (5 bases). CDR1 MNHEY and CDR2 SMNVEV come from the germline V gene (reference sequence). V gave up 6 bases and J gave up 1 base, with 22 bases separating them. CDR3 length: 19 residues. The CDR3 region is CASSLIFRGLVSGANVLTF. CDR3 DNA: TGTGCCAGCAGCCTAATTTTTCGGGGTCTCGTTTCTGGGGCCAACGTCCTGACTTTC.

V usage is TRBV30 and J usage is TRBJ2-5, with 8 bases identical to TRBD1. From germline, CDR1 is GTSNPN and CDR2 SVGIG (reference sequence). The CDR3 has 13 residues. The junction had 5 bases not matched to a gene; V was cut back by 3 bases and J by 5 bases. The CDR3 nucleotides are TGTGCCTGGAGAGGACAGGGCCTCGAGACCCAGTACTTC. Protein sequence: CAWRGQGLETQYF. Full variable domain (outside the CDR3, taken from reference TRBV30 and TRBJ2-5): SQTIHQWPATLVQPVGSPLSLECTVEGTSNPNLYWYRQAAGRGLQLLFYSVGIGQISSEVPQNLSASRPQDRQFILSSKKLLLSDSGFYLCAWRGQGLETQYFGPGTRLLVL.

This clonotype was counted ten times or more. The gene calls are TRBV11-2 and TRBJ2-7; 11 bases fit TRBD2. V was clipped by 0 bases and J by 5 bases; unmatched bases: 9. The CDR3 totals 17 residues. Germline V gives CDR1 SGHAT, CDR2 FQNNGV. This CDR3 is CASSLDGGSGRGHEQYF. The CDR3 nucleotides read TGTGCCAGCAGCTTAGACGGGGGTAGCGGGAGGGGTCACGAGCAGTACTTC.

Points on this clonotype: A single base separates this from a much larger clone, so it may be a read error. The chain recombines TRBV4-3 with TRBJ2-2; 13 bases map to TRBD2. The CDR3 loop spans 17 amino acids. CDR1 and CDR2 from the germline V gene are LGHNA and YSLEER. The trim removed 1 base at V and 7 bases at J, leaving 6 bases unmatched. The CDR3 is CASSQGTSGSCGGELFF. DNA of the CDR3: TGCGCCAGCAGCCAAGGGACTAGCGGGAGCTGTGGCGGGGAGCTGTTTTTT.

This clonotype occurred many times. V and J are TRBV20-1 and TRBJ2-2, with 8 bases aligning to TRBD2. V lost 1 base to trimming and J lost 4 bases; unmatched junction nucleotides: 8. CDR1 is DFQATT and CDR2 is SNEGSKA in the germline V gene (reference sequence). There are 16 residues in the CDR3. This CDR3 is CSARGGSGSSTGELFF. CDR3 bases: TGCAGTGCTAGAGGAGGAAGCGGGAGTAGCACCGGGGAGCTGTTTTTT.

The sample holds many counts of this clonotype. V gene TRBV7-9 combines with J gene TRBJ2-3, with TRBD2 as a possible D gene (6 bases). CDR3 length equals 17 residues. Per the germline V gene, CDR1 is SEHNR and CDR2 is FQNEAQ (reference sequence). The germline V and J ends were trimmed by 1 base and 4 bases, with 18 bases remaining between them. The CDR3 here is CASSLGSIASVADTQYF. The CDR3 bases are TGTGCCAGCAGCTTAGGGTCTATTGCTAGCGTAGCAGATACGCAGTATTTT.

This clonotype was counted many times. V usage is TRBV4-3 and J usage is TRBJ1-6; 10 bases agree with TRBD1. The CDR3 totals 18 residues. Trimming cost V 0 bases and J 4 bases; bases outside gene matches: 6. Germline V gene data show CDR1 as LGHNA and CDR2 as YSLEER. CDR3 region: CASSQETGTGDYNSPLHF. The DNA of the CDR3 is TGCGCCAGCAGCCAAGAAACCGGGACAGGGGATTATAATTCACCCCTCCACTTT.

This clonotype occurred many times. This chain connects TRBV29-1 to TRBJ2-3, with D unresolved. The CDR3 length is 14 residues. Germline lookup yields CDR1 SQVTM and CDR2 ANQGSEA. V shed 4 bases and J shed 0 bases, with 11 bases lying between them. CDR3 residues: CSVVGGASTDTQYF. CDR3 coding DNA: TGCAGCGTTGTCGGCGGAGCTAGCACAGATACGCAGTATTTT.

This clonotype was recorded at least ten times. V is TRBV7-9 and J is TRBJ2-1; 7 bases are a match to TRBD2. Trimming at V came to 2 bases and at J to 2 bases, leaving 6 bases not matched to a gene. CDR1 is SEHNR, CDR2 FQNEAQ, per germline (reference sequence). There are 16 residues in the CDR3. The CDR3 region has the DNA TGTGCCAGCAGCTTAAGTACTAGCGCACCCTACAATGAGCAGTTCTTC. Amino acid sequence: CASSLSTSAPYNEQFF.

This clonotype was recorded many times. The rearrangement joins TRBV7-2 to TRBJ1-2, with D possibly matching TRBD1 (6 bases). CDR1 SGHTA and CDR2 FQGNSA come from the germline V gene. CDR3 size: 15 residues. Trimming took off 7 bases at V and 4 bases at J, with 19 bases between the two ends. Here the CDR3 DNA reads TGTGCCAGCAAGGAACCAGGGGCCTCTGGCTATGGCTACACCTTC. It codes for CASKEPGASGYGYTF.

This clonotype was seen a few times. The chain uses TRBV27 and TRBJ2-7; D is unclear. Per the germline V gene, CDR1 is MNHEY and CDR2 is SMNVEV (reference sequence). V dropped 8 bases and J dropped 4 bases, with 15 bases sitting between them. The CDR3 is made up of 13 amino acids. DNA of the CDR3: TGTGCCAGCCGTGCGCAAGGGTGGTACGAGCAGTACTTC. Translating it yields CASRAQGWYEQYF.